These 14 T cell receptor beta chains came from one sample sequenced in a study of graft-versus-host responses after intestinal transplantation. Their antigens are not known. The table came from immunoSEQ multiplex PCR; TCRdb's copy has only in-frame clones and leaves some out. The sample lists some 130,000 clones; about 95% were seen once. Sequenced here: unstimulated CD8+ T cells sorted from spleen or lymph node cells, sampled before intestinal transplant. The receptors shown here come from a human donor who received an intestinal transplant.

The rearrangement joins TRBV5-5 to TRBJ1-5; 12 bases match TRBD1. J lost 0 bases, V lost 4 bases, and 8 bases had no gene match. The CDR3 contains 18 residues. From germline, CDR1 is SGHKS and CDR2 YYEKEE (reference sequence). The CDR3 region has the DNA TGTGCCAGCAGCCCCGGGACAGGGGGCCGATATAGCAATCAGCCCCAGCATTTT. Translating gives CASSPGTGGRYSNQPQHF.

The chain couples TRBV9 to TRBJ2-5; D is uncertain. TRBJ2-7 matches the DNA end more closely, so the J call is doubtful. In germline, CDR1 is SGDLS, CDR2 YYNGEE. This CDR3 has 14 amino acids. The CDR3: CASSVEGESYEQYF. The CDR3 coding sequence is TGTGCCAGCAGCGTAGAAGGAGAGTCCTACGAGCAGTACTTC.

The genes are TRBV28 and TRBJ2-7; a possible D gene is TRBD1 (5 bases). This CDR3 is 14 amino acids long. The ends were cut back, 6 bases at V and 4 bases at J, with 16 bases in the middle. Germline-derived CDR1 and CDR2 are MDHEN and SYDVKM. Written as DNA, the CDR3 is TGTGCCAGCAGCCCTCAGGGAACGTATTACGAGCAGTACTTC. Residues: CASSPQGTYYEQYF.

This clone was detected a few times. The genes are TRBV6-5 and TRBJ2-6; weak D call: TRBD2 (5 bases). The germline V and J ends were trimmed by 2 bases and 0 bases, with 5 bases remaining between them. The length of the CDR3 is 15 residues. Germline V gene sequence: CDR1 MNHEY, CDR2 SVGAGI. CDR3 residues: CASSYGSSGANVLTF. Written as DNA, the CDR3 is TGTGCCAGCAGTTACGGGAGCTCTGGGGCCAACGTCCTGACTTTC.

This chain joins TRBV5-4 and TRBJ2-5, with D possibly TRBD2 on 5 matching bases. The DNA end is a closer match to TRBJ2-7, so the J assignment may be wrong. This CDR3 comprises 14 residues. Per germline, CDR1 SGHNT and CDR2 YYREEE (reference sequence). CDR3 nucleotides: TGTGCCAGCAGCTTTGAGGGCACTGCCTACGAGCAGTACTTC. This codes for CASSFEGTAYEQYF.

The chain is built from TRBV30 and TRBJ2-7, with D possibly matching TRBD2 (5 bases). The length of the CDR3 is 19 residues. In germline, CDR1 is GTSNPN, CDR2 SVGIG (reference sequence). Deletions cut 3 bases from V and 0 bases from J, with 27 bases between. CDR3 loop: CAWSTSPPSRAPVSYEQYF. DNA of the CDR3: TGTGCCTGGAGCACGTCCCCCCCCTCGAGGGCGCCCGTCTCCTACGAGCAGTACTTC.

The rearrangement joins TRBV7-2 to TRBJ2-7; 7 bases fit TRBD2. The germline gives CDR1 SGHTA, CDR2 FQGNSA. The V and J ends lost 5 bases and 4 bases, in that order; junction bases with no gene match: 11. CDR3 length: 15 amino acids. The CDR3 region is CASSLDLAGGYEQYF. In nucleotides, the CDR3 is TGTGCCAGCAGCCTCGACTTAGCGGGTGGGTACGAGCAGTACTTC.

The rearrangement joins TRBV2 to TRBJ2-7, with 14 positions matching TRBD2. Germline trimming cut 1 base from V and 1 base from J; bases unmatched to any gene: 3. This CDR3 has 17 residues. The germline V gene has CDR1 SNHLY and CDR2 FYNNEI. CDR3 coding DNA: TGTGCCAGCAGTGAAGAGGGGACTAGCGGGAGTTCCTACGAGCAGTACTTC. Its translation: CASSEEGTSGSSYEQYF.

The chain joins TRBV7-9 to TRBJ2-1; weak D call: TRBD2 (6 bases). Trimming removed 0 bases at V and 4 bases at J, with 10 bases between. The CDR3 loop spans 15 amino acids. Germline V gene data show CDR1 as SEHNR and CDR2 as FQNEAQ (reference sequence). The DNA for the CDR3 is TGTGCCAGCAGCTTAGCGAGCCGGGGGTACAATGAGCAGTTCTTC. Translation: CASSLASRGYNEQFF.

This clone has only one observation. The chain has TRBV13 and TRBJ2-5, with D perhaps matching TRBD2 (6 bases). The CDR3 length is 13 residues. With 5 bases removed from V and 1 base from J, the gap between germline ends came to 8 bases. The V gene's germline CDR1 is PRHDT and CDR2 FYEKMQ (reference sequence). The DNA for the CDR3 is TGTGCCAGCAGCCCGGGAGCCCAAGAGACCCAGTACTTC. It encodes CASSPGAQETQYF.

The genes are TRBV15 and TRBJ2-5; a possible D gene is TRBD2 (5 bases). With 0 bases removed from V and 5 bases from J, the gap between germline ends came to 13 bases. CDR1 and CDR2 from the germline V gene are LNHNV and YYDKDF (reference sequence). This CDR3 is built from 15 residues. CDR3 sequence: CATSRERAALETQYF. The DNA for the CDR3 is TGTGCCACCAGCAGAGAGAGGGCCGCTTTGGAGACCCAGTACTTC.

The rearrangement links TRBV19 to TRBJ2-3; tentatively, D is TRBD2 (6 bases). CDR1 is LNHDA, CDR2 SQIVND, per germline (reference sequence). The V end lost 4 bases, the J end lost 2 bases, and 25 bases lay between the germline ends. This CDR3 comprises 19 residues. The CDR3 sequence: CASSRRAPNRDSSTDTQYF. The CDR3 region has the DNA TGTGCCAGTAGTAGACGAGCCCCCAACCGGGACTCCTCCACAGATACGCAGTATTTT.

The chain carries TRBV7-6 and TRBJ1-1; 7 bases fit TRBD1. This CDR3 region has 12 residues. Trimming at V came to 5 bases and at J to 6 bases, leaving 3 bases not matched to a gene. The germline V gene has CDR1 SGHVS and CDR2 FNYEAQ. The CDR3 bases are TGTGCCAGCAGCCAAGGACAGGCTGAAGCTTTCTTT. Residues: CASSQGQAEAFF.

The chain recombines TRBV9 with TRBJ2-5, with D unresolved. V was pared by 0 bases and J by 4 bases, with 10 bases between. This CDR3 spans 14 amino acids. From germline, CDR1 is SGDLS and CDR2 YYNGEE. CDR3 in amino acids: CASSVGGSRETQYF. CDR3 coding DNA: TGTGCCAGCAGCGTAGGAGGCTCCCGAGAGACCCAGTACTTC.